A selection of T cell receptor beta chains follows, all from one sample in a study of response to subunit inactivated influenza vaccine. TCRdb fed the RT-PCR reads into MiXCR, producing one record per CDR3 protein. The repertoire consists of 630,000 or so distinct CDR3 sequences, with roughly 14% occurring once and the leading ten covering 11%. Sequencing used PBMCs from blood, obtained about 12 days after vaccination. These TCRs come from a man between 45 and 60 years old who received an inactivated influenza vaccine. CDR3s leave out the opening cysteine and the closing phenylalanine or tryptophan. The size of a clone is reported for some rows only, either as once, few or many, or as a class for expanded clones.

NA	TRBV6-1	TRBJ2-6	ASSRQDSGANVLT
few	TRBV5-5	TRBJ1-1	ASSYGTSSVTEAF
NA	TRBV28	TRBJ2-1	ASRGVEGRASSYNEQF
many	TRBV19	TRBJ2-1	ASSPLAGGSYNEQF
once	TRBV11-2	TRBJ1-1	ASSLVLRTGNTEAF
few	TRBV20-1	TRBJ1-5	SAPRTGQNQPQH
NA	TRBV13	TRBJ2-3	ASSSRGRTDTQY
few	TRBV7-2	TRBJ2-7	ASSLVGTSGSEQY
NA	TRBV4-1	TRBJ2-7	ASSQLEQDTYPYEQY
NA	TRBV30	TRBJ2-7	AWRRPASYEQY
few	TRBV6-5	TRBJ2-1	ASSYGLAGSHNEQF
NA	TRBV15	TRBJ2-1	ATSRDSPSGPYNEQF
few	TRBV6-4	TRBJ1-2	ASSEGSRETEGYT
few	TRBV12-3/TRBV12-4	TRBJ2-5	ASRGAGQETQY
NA	TRBV5-1	TRBJ2-3	ASSSGRGPSTDTQY
few	TRBV7-9	TRBJ2-6	ASSLPDGRAGANVLT
NA	TRBV7-2	TRBJ2-5	ASRSLGGEGETQY
many	TRBV5-1	TRBJ2-1	ASSRSGPSYNEQF
NA	TRBV4-3	TRBJ1-6	ASSQSLGADNSPLH
few	TRBV19	TRBJ2-5	ASSSKPQETQY
few	TRBV5-1	TRBJ1-5	ASSEGDSNQPQH
many	TRBV20-1	TRBJ2-2	SASRPDGELF
few	TRBV9	TRBJ2-2	ASSVERVGTGELF
NA	TRBV9	TRBJ2-1	ASSTSRDRDYVPYNEQF
few	TRBV6-1	TRBJ2-5	ASNRGGEETQY
NA	TRBV11-3	TRBJ2-1	ASSPRGREEQF
few	TRBV7-3	TRBJ1-2	ASSLWDLTVSDGYT
many	TRBV7-6	TRBJ2-4	ASSLRPGLAGVFMDIQY
once	TRBV3-1	TRBJ2-5	ASSQDPPGVSGGIKTQY
once	TRBV12-3/TRBV12-4	TRBJ2-7	ASSLVGQYEQY
NA	TRBV7-8	TRBJ1-3	ASSHRTLLSGNTIY
many	TRBV4-2	TRBJ1-6	ASSQEGNFGHSPLH
few	TRBV20-1	TRBJ2-7	SARDSQRRVGEQY
NA	TRBV7-3	TRBJ2-7	ASSATGISPYEQY
NA	TRBV30	TRBJ1-5	AWSEGPDNQPQH
few	TRBV28	TRBJ2-7	ASKIPGNGRSYEQY
NA	TRBV5-1	TRBJ1-1	ASSLLDRNTEAF
NA	TRBV7-2	TRBJ1-5	ASSLGLLQPQH
few	TRBV28	TRBJ1-2	ASSGSGRYGYT
many	TRBV4-1	TRBJ1-2	ASSLPGDLT
many	TRBV28	TRBJ1-2	ASRTTGGGYT
NA	TRBV6-5	NA	ASSYPGVGTDTQH
few	TRBV4-3	TRBJ2-1	ASSQEGSLYNEQF